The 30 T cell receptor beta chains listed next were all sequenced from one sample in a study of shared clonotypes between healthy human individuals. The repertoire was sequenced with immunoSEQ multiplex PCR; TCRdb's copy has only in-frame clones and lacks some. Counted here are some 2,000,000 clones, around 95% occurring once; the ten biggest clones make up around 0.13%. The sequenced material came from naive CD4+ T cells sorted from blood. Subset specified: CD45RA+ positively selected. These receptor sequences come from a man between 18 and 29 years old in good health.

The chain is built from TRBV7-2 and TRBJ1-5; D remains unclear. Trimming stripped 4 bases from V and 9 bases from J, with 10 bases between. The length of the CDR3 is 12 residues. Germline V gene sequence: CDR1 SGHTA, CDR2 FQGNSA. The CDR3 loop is CASSSYSGPQHF. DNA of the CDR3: TGTGCCAGCAGCTCCTACTCTGGGCCCCAGCATTTT.

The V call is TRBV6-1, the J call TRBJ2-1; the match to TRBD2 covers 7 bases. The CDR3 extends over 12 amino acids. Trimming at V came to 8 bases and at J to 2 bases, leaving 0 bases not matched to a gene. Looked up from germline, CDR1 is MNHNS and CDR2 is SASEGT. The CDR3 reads CASGTTYNEQFF. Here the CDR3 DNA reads TGTGCCAGCGGGACTACCTACAATGAGCAGTTCTTC.

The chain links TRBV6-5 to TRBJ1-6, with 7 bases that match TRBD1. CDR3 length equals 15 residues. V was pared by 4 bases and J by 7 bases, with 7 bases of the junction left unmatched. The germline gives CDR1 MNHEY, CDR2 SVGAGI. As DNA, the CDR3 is TGTGCCAGCAGTTCGGAGGGACAGCCAAATTCACCCCTCCACTTT. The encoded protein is CASSSEGQPNSPLHF.

The CDR3 DNA reads TGTGCCAGCAGCGGGGGACAGGGGCTCAATGGCTACACCTTC. Protein sequence: CASSGGQGLNGYTF. The chain uses TRBV5-4 and TRBJ1-2; TRBD1 aligns across 10 bases. This CDR3 has 14 amino acids. V was clipped by 4 bases and J by 6 bases; unmatched bases: 6. CDR1 SGHNT and CDR2 YYREEE come from the germline V gene (reference sequence).

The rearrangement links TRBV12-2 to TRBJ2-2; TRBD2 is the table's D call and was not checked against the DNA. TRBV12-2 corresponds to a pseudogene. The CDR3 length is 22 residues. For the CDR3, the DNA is TGTGCAAGTCGCTTAGGTGTATCGATGGGACTAGTTGCACCCTCGAACACCGGGGAGCTGTTTTTT. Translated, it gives CASRLGVSMGLVAPSNTGELFF.

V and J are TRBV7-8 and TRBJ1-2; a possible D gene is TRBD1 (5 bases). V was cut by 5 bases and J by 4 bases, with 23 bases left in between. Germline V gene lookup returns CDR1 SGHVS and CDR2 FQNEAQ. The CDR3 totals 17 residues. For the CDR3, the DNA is TGTGCCAGCAGCCCAACGGAGGCCAGGGCACACACCTATGGCTACACCTTC. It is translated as CASSPTEARAHTYGYTF. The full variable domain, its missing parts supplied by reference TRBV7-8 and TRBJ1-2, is GAGVSQSPRYKVAKRGQDVALRCDPISGHVSLFWYQQALGQGPEFLTYFQNEAQLDKSGLPSDRFFAERPEGSVSTLKIQRTQQEDSAVYLCASSPTEARAHTYGYTFGSGTRLTVV.

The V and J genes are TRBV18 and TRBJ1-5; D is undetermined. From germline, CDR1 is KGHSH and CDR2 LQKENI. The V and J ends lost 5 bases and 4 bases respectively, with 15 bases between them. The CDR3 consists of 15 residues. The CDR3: CASSGRRTGNQPQHF. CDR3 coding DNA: TGTGCCAGCTCAGGACGGAGGACGGGGAATCAGCCCCAGCATTTT. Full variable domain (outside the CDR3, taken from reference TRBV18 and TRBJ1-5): NAGVMQNPRHLVRRRGQEARLRCSPMKGHSHVYWYRQLPEEGLKFMVYLQKENIIDESGMPKERFSAEFPKEGPSILRIQQVVRGDSAAYFCASSGRRTGNQPQHFGDGTRLSIL.

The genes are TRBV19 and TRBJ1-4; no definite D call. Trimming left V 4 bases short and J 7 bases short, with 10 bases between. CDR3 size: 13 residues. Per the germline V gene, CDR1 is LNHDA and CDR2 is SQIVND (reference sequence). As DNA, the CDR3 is TGTGCCAGTAGTACAGATGTGACTGAAAAACTGTTTTTT. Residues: CASSTDVTEKLFF.

Written as DNA, the CDR3 is TGTGCCAGCAGCCTCAGGACAGGGGGTAACATTCAGTACTTC. As protein: CASSLRTGGNIQYF. The chain links TRBV5-6 to TRBJ2-4, with 10 bases matching TRBD1. With V trimmed by 4 bases and J by 7 bases, 5 bases remained unmatched. The germline CDR1 and CDR2 sequences are SGHDT and YYEEEE. CDR3 length equals 14 residues. Full variable domain (missing parts from reference TRBV5-6 and TRBJ2-4): DAGVTQSPTHLIKTRGQQVTLRCSPKSGHDTVSWYQQALGQGPQFIFQYYEEEERQRGNFPDRFSGHQFPNYSSELNVNALLLGDSALYLCASSLRTGGNIQYFGAGTRLSVL.

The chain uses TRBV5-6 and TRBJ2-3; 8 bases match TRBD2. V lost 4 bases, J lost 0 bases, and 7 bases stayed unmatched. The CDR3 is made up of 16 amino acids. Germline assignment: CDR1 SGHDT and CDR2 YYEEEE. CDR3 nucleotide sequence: TGTGCCAGCAGCCCCTTAGCGGGGCCTAGCACAGATACGCAGTATTTT. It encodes CASSPLAGPSTDTQYF.

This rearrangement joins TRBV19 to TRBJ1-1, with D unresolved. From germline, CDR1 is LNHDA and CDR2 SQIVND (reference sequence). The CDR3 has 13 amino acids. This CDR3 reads CATKRVESTEAFF. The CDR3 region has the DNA TGTGCAACTAAAAGAGTGGAGAGCACTGAAGCTTTCTTT.

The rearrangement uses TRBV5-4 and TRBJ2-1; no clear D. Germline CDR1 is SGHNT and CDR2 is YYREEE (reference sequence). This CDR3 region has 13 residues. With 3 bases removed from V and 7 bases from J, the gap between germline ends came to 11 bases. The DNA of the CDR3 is TGTGCCAGCAGCTCGATAGTTCAGAATGAGCAGTTCTTC. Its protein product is CASSSIVQNEQFF.

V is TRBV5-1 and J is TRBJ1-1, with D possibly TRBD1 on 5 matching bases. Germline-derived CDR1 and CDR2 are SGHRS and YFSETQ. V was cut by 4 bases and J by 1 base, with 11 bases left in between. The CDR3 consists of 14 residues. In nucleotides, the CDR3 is TGCGCCAGCAGCACGGACATTAGGAACACTGAAGCTTTCTTT. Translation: CASSTDIRNTEAFF.

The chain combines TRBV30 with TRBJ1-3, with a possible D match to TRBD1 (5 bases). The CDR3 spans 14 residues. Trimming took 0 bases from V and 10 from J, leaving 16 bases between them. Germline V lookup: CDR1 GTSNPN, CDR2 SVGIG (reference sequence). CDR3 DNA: TGTGCCTGGAGTGTACGGGGGAAAGAAGAGACCATATATTTT. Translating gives CAWSVRGKEETIYF.

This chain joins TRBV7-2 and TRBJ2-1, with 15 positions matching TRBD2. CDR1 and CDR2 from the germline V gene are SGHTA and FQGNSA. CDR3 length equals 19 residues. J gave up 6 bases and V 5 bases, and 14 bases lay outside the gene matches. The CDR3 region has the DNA TGTGCCAGCAGCCCCTTTGGACTAGCGGGGGGGCAGTACCGCAATGAGCAGTTCTTC. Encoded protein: CASSPFGLAGGQYRNEQFF.

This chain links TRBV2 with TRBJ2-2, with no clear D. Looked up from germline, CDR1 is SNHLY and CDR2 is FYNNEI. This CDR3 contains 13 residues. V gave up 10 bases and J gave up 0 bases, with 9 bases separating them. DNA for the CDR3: TGTGCCAACCGCCCAACGAACACCGGGGAGCTGTTTTTT. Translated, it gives CANRPTNTGELFF.

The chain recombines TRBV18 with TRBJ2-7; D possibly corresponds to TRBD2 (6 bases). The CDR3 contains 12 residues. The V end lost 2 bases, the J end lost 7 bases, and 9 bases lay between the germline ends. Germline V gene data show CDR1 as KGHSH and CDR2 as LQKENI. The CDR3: CASSPWREEQYF. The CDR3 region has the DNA TGTGCCAGCTCACCATGGAGGGAGGAGCAGTACTTC.

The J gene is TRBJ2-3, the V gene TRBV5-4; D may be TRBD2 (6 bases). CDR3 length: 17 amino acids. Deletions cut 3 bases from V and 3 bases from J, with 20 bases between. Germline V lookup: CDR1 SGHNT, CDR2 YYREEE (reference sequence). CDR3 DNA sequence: TGTGCCAGCAGCTCCCCGGGCTACGGAGGGCTGACAGATACGCAGTATTTT. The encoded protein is CASSSPGYGGLTDTQYF.

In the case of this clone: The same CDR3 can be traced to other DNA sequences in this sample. For the CDR3, the DNA is TGTGCCAGCTCACCACAGGAGGAGACCCAGTACTTC. Its protein product is CASSPQEETQYF. The chain carries TRBV18 and TRBJ2-5; no clear D gene. The V gene's germline CDR1 is KGHSH and CDR2 LQKENI. This CDR3 is 12 amino acids long. V was pared by 1 base and J by 5 bases, with 5 bases between. Using reference TRBV18 and TRBJ2-5 for the parts outside the CDR3, the full variable domain is NAGVMQNPRHLVRRRGQEARLRCSPMKGHSHVYWYRQLPEEGLKFMVYLQKENIIDESGMPKERFSAEFPKEGPSILRIQQVVRGDSAAYFCASSPQEETQYFGPGTRLLVL.

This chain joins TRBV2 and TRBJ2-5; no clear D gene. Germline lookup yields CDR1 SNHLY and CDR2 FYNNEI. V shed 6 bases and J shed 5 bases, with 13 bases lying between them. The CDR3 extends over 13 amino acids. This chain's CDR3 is CASSILISETQYF. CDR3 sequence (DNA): TGTGCCAGCAGCATCCTTATCTCGGAGACCCAGTACTTC.

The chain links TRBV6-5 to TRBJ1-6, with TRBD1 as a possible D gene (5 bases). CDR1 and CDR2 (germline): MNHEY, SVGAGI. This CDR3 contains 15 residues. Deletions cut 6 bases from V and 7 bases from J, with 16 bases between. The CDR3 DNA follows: TGTGCCAGCAGAGGACGGGACCTTCAAAATTCACCCCTCCACTTT. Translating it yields CASRGRDLQNSPLHF.

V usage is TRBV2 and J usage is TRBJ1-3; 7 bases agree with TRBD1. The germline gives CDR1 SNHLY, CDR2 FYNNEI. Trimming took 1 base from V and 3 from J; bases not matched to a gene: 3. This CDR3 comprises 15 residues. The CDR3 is CASSEVSGGGNTIYF. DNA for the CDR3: TGTGCCAGCAGTGAAGTTTCAGGGGGTGGAAACACCATATATTTT.

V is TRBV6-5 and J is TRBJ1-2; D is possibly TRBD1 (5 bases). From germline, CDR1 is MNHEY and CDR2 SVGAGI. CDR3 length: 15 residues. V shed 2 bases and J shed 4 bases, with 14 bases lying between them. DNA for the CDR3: TGTGCCAGCAGTTACGCAGCAACAGGACTCTATGGCTACACCTTC. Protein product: CASSYAATGLYGYTF.

This CDR3 is CASSLEGVTNYEQYF. CDR3 DNA sequence: TGTGCCAGCAGCTTAGAAGGGGTCACGAACTACGAGCAGTACTTC. V is TRBV11-2 and J is TRBJ2-7, with a possible D match to TRBD1 (5 bases). V gave up 0 bases and J gave up 3 bases, with 12 bases separating them. CDR3 length: 15 amino acids. Per germline, CDR1 SGHAT and CDR2 FQNNGV.

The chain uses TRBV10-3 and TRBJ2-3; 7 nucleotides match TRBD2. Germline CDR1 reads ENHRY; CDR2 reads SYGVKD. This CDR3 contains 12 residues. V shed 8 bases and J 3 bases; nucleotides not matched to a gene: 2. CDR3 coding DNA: TGTGCCATCGGCGGGGGTACAGATACGCAGTATTTT. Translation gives CAIGGGTDTQYF.

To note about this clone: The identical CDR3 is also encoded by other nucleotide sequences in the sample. CDR3: CASSLGGVGTEAFF. CDR3 coding DNA: TGTGCCAGCAGCTTAGGTGGGGTAGGTACTGAAGCTTTCTTT. The chain joins TRBV7-2 to TRBJ1-1; no clear D gene. Germline V CDR1 and CDR2: SGHTA, FQGNSA. The CDR3 runs 14 residues. The V and J ends lost 1 base and 5 bases respectively, with 11 bases between them.

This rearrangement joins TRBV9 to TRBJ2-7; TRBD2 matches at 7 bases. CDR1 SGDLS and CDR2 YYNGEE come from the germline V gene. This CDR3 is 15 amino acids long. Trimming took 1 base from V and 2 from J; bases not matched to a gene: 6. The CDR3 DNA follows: TGTGCCAGCAGCGTAAATCCTAGCGGACCCTACGAGCAGTACTTC. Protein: CASSVNPSGPYEQYF.

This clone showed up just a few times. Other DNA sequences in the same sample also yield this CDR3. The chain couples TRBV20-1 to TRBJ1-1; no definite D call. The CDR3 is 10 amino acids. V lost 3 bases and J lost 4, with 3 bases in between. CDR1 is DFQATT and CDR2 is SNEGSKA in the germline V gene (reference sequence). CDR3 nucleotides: TGCAGTGCTAGGTCCACTGAAGCTTTCTTT. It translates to CSARSTEAFF.

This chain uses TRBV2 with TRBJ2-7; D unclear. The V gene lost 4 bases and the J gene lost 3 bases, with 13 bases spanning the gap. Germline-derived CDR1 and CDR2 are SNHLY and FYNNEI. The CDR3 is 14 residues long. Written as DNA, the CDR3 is TGTGCCAGCAGTGTAGAAGCCGGTCTCTACGAGCAGTACTTC. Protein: CASSVEAGLYEQYF.

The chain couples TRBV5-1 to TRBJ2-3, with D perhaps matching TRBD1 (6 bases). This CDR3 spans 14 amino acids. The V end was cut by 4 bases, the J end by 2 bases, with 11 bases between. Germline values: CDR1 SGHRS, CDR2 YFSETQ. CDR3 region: CASSKDRVTDTQYF. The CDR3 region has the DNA TGCGCCAGCAGCAAGGACAGAGTCACAGATACGCAGTATTTT.